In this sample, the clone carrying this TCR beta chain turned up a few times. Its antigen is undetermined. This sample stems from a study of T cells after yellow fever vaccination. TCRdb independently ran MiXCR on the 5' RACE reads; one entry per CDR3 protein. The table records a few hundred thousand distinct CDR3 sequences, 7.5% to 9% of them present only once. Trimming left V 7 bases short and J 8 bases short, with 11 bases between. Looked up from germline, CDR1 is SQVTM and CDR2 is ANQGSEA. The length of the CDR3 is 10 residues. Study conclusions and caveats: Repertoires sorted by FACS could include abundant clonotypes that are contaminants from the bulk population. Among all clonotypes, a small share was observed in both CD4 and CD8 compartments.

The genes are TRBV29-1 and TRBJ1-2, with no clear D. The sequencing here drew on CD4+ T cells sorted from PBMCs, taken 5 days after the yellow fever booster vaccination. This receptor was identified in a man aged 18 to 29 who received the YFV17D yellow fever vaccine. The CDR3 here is CSAQSGGYTF. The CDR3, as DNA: TGCAGCGCCCAGAGTGGGGGCTACACCTTC.